The T cell receptor (beta chain) under discussion was sequenced for a study of T cell changes during pregnancy in multiple sclerosis. Looked up from germline, CDR1 is SGHDN and CDR2 is FVKESK. This CDR3 has 18 amino acids. V was pared by 0 bases and J by 4 bases, with 9 bases of the junction left unmatched. Repertoires were generated with immunoSEQ multiplex PCR, while TCRdb's copy carries only in-frame clones and drops some. Altogether around 15,000 clones are present, approximately 84% being singletons, with the ten largest covering over 15%. V usage is TRBV14 and J usage is TRBJ2-1; 10 nucleotides line up with TRBD2. The sequencing here drew on CD8+ T cells from peripheral blood mononuclear cells, taken in the third trimester of pregnancy. The sequence came from a female donor in good health, enrolled as a control in a pregnancy study. The CDR3 region is CASSQESVQTSGYNEQFF. As DNA, the CDR3 is TGTGCCAGCAGCCAAGAATCGGTGCAGACTAGCGGGTACAATGAGCAGTTCTTC.